A selection of T cell receptor beta chains follows, all from one sample in a study of blood T cell repertoires in COVID-19. Generated by immunoSEQ multiplex PCR, the TCRdb table keeps only in-frame clones and is missing some. The sample records roughly 190,000 clones, about 83% being singletons. Sequencing was done on a sample of PBMCs or T cells enriched from blood (not recorded which). The receptors stem from a woman under 40 who had been exposed to COVID-19. Each CDR3 is given with its conserved first and last residue. A D gene is named only where the DNA matches it firmly. Clone size appears in some rows only: once, few, many, or a class for an expanded clone.

>-|-|TRBJ1-3|TRBV7-2
CASSVVGQSIINTIYF
TGTGCCAGCAGCGTAGTCGGACAGTCAATCATAAACACCATATATTTT
>-|TRBD1|TRBJ1-1|TRBV25-1
CASSGWDRRDTEAFF
TGTGCCAGCAGTGGCTGGGACAGGAGGGACACTGAAGCTTTCTTT
>once|TRBD1|TRBJ1-2|TRBV18
CASSATGAGANYGYTF
TGTGCCAGCTCGGCGACAGGGGCGGGAGCTAACTATGGCTACACCTTC
>once|-|TRBJ1-1|TRBV6-5
CASIPGHSNTEAFF
TGTGCCAGCATACCGGGACATTCGAACACTGAAGCTTTCTTT
>-|-|TRBJ1-1|TRBV4-1
CASSQVPGGWNTEAFF
TGCGCCAGCAGCCAAGTCCCCGGGGGGTGGAACACTGAAGCTTTCTTT
>-|TRBD1|TRBJ2-7|TRBV11-2
CASSTGTGNYEQYF
TGTGCCAGCAGCACCGGGACAGGGAACTACGAGCAGTACTTC
>-|TRBD1|TRBJ2-3|TRBV9
CASSVAGQGAVDTQYF
TGTGCCAGCAGCGTAGCGGGCCAGGGGGCCGTTGATACGCAGTATTTT
>-|TRBD1|TRBJ1-6|TRBV25-1
CASSLDRPGDSPLHF
TGTGCCAGCAGTTTGGACAGGCCTGGAGATTCACCCCTCCACTTT
>-|-|TRBJ1-1|TRBV5-1
CASSQPGYNTEAFF
TGCGCCAGCAGCCAGCCGGGATATAACACTGAAGCTTTCTTT
>-|TRBD1|TRBJ1-2|TRBV7-8
CASSPQGGRDGYTF
TGTGCCAGCAGCCCGCAGGGGGGCAGAGATGGCTACACCTTC
>once|-|TRBJ1-1|TRBV7-2
CASSLAVGEAFF
TGTGCCAGCAGCTTAGCGGTCGGGGAAGCTTTCTTT
>-|-|TRBJ2-7|TRBV19
CASSMGPQGYEQYF
TGTGCCAGTAGTATGGGGCCACAGGGCTACGAGCAGTACTTC
>-|-|TRBJ2-1|TRBV10-3
CAIGQYNEQFF
TGTGCCATAGGACAGTACAATGAGCAGTTCTTC
>-|-|TRBJ1-2|TRBV6-2/TRBV6-3
CASSADRFGYGYTF
TGTGCCAGCAGTGCCGACAGGTTTGGCTATGGCTACACCTTC